This T cell receptor (beta chain) is drawn from a study of cytomegalovirus exposure and HLA in healthy donors. This PCR relied on a set of 60 Vbeta primers and 13 Jbeta primers. The protocol was immunoSEQ multiplex PCR, while the TCRdb copy is restricted to in-frame clones and leaves out a portion. There are tens of thousands of clones in the sample, with 12% held by the top ten. Note on this clone: Its target is unknown.

The CDR3 spans 13 residues. CDR1 and CDR2 from the germline V gene are SEHNR and FQNEAQ (reference sequence). The trim removed 11 bases at V and 5 bases at J, leaving 7 bases unmatched. Study-level results: There were under 200 TCR beta chains listed as cytomegalovirus-associated.

This TCR derives from a woman in her 30s in good health and CMV-seropositive. The rearrangement joins TRBV7-9 to TRBJ2-5; the match to TRBD2 covers 11 bases. The material sequenced was PBMCs. CDR3 coding DNA: TGTGCCGCTAGCGGGAGGATGTGGGAGACCCAGTACTTC. It is translated as CAASGRMWETQYF. Using reference TRBV7-9 and TRBJ2-5 for the parts outside the CDR3, the full variable domain is DTGVSQNPRHKITKRGQNVTFRCDPISEHNRLYWYRQTLGQGPEFLTYFQNEAQLEKSRLLSDRFSAERPKGSFSTLEIQRTEQGDSAMYLCAASGRMWETQYFGPGTRLLVL.